The sequence of this T cell receptor (beta chain) was determined in a study of sequential checkpoint blockade in melanoma. The trim removed 5 bases at V and 0 bases at J, leaving 2 bases unmatched. Germline-derived CDR1 and CDR2 are MDHEN and SYDVKM. The length of the CDR3 is 14 residues. This table comes from immunoSEQ multiplex PCR, and its TCRdb copy is limited to in-frame clones, with some not included. The repertoire consists of 30,000 or so clones, with around nine tenths occurring once and the leading ten covering 20% to 25%. Treatment here: randomized to nivolumab then ipilimumab (arm A) or the reverse (arm B). Sorted cells were live CD3+CD8+, lacking CD19 and CD56, from PBMCs.

The specimen comprised CD8+ T cells sorted from blood (inferred from file names), sampled from a patient given nivolumab and ipilimumab in sequence. This chain joins TRBV28 and TRBJ1-1; 8 bases fit TRBD1. The clonotype originates from a human donor with melanoma. Here the CDR3 DNA reads TGTGCCAGCAGTGCGGACAGGGTGAACACTGAAGCTTTCTTT. It encodes CASSADRVNTEAFF.